This T cell receptor beta chain was documented in a study of T cell responses to AZD1222 COVID-19 vaccine. Some clones are missing from TCRdb's copy, which holds only in-frame ones; the method was immunoSEQ multiplex PCR. The data show approximately 150,000 clones, roughly 90% seen once. Germline CDR1 SGHAT, CDR2 FQNNGV. V shed 1 base, J shed 7 bases, and the junction held 2 bases outside the gene matches. The CDR3 loop spans 15 amino acids. Researchers grouped second doses given at about 4 or about 12 weeks into one pool. The source was peripheral blood, collected 28 days after the second AZD1222 dose. This TCR derives from an adult who received the AZD1222 COVID-19 vaccine. V and J are TRBV11-2 and TRBJ2-2; 11 nucleotides match TRBD2. The CDR3 reads CASSLVLAGVGELFF. The DNA for the CDR3 is TGTGCCAGCAGCTTAGTACTAGCGGGAGTCGGGGAGCTGTTTTTT.